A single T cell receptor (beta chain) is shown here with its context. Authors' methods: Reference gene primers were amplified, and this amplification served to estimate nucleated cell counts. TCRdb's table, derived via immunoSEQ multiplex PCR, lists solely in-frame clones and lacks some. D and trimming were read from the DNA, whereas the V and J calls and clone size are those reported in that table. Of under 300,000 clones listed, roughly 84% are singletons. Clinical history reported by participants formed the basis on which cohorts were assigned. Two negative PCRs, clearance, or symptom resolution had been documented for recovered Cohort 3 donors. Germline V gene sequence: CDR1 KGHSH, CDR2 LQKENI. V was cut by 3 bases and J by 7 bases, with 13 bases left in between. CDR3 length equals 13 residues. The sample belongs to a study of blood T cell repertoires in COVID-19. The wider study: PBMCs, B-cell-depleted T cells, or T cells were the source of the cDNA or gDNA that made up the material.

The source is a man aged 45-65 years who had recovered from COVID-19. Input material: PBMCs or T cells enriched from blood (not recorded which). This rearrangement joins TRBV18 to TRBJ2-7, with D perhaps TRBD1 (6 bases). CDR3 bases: TGTGCCAGCTCACCCCGGGACAAGGGGGAGCAGTACTTC. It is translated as CASSPRDKGEQYF. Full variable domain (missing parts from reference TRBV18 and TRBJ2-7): NAGVMQNPRHLVRRRGQEARLRCSPMKGHSHVYWYRQLPEEGLKFMVYLQKENIIDESGMPKERFSAEFPKEGPSILRIQQVVRGDSAAYFCASSPRDKGEQYFGPGTRLTVT.